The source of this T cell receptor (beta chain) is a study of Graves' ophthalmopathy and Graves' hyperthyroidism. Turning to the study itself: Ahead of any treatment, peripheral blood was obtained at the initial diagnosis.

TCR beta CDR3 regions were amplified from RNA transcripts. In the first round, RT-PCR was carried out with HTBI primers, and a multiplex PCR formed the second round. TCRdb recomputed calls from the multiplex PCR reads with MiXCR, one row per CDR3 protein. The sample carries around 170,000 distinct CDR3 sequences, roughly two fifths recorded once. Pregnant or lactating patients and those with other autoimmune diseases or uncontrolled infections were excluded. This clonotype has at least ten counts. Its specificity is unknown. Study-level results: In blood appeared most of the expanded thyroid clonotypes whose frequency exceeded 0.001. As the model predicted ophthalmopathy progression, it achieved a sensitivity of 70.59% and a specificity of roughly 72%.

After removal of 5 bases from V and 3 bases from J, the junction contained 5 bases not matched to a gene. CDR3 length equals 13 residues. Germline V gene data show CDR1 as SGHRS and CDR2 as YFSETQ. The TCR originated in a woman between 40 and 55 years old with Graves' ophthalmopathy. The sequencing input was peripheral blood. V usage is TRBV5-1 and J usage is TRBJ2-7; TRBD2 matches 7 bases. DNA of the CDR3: TGCGCCAGCAGTCGGGGGGACGGCTACGAGCAGTACTTC. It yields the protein CASSRGDGYEQYF.